The 32 T cell receptor beta chains presented below share a single source sample, sequenced in a study of T cells in Graves' hyperthyroidism and ophthalmopathy. Researchers took RNA transcripts and amplified the TCR beta CDR3 regions from them. HTBI primers were employed in a first-round RT-PCR of the TCR CDR3. In TCRdb, the multiplex PCR reads were re-called with MiXCR into one record per CDR3 protein. Of approximately 400,000 distinct CDR3 sequences listed, 20% to 25% are singletons. The sequenced material came from blood. The receptors derive from a man aged 45 to 65 with Graves' hyperthyroidism.

The chain employs TRBV6-1 and TRBJ2-7; D is uncertain. Trimming took off 6 bases at V and 0 bases at J, with 12 bases between the two ends. CDR1 is MNHNS, CDR2 SASEGT, per germline. There are 14 residues in the CDR3. The DNA for the CDR3 is TGTGCCAGCAGCCGCGACATCTCCTCCTACGAGCAGTACTTC. This sequence encodes CASSRDISSYEQYF.

Comments on this clonotype: A much larger clone sits a single nucleotide away, making a read error possible. The chain has TRBV10-2 and TRBJ2-5; TRBD2 might be the D (6 bases). With 6 bases removed from V and 9 bases from J, the gap between germline ends came to 17 bases. The germline gives CDR1 WSHSY, CDR2 SAAADI. The CDR3 contains 13 residues. CDR3 sequence (DNA): TGCGCCAGCAGCTTTAGATGGGAGGAGGCCCAGTACTTC. Translation: CASSFRWEEAQYF.

This clonotype was detected many times. The chain combines TRBV11-2 with TRBJ2-5, with TRBD1 identical over 7 bases. V was pared by 4 bases and J by 6 bases, with 5 bases of the junction left unmatched. This CDR3 spans 13 amino acids. Germline V gives CDR1 SGHAT, CDR2 FQNNGV. The CDR3 DNA is TGTGCCAGCAGCTCCTGGGACAGCAAGACCCAGTACTTC. The encoded protein is CASSSWDSKTQYF.

V and J are TRBV7-2 and TRBJ2-5; the D gene is possibly TRBD2 (5 bases). With 1 base removed from V and 2 bases from J, the gap between germline ends came to 11 bases. Looked up from germline, CDR1 is SGHTA and CDR2 is FQGNSA. CDR3 size: 15 residues. The CDR3 loop is CASSLGLYSQETQYF. The CDR3 DNA follows: TGTGCCAGCAGCTTAGGACTATACTCGCAAGAGACCCAGTACTTC.

This clonotype occurred many times. The CDR3 DNA follows: TGCGCCAGCAGTGATCTAGATACGCAGTATTTT. Translating gives CASSDLDTQYF. The rearrangement links TRBV5-1 to TRBJ2-3; no clear D gene. Germline CDR1 reads SGHRS; CDR2 reads YFSETQ. Trimming took off 5 bases at V and 5 bases at J, with 6 bases between the two ends. The CDR3 is 11 residues long.

In this sample, this clonotype turned up a few times. This chain uses TRBV19 with TRBJ1-1; D call uncertain. V was shortened by 3 bases and J by 4 bases, with 15 bases between the two germline ends. The CDR3 is 15 residues long. The germline CDR1 and CDR2 sequences are LNHDA and SQIVND (reference sequence). The CDR3 sequence: CASSIVDGYGTEAFF. The CDR3 bases are TGTGCCAGTAGTATTGTTGACGGATATGGCACTGAAGCTTTCTTT.

This clonotype was found many times. The chain employs TRBV7-2 and TRBJ2-7; 7 bases line up with TRBD1. This CDR3 spans 15 amino acids. The germline gives CDR1 SGHTA, CDR2 FQGNSA. The V segment lost 5 bases and the J segment 2 bases; nucleotides outside the gene matches: 9. CDR3 in amino acids: CASSKYRGVTYEQYF. The CDR3 nucleotides are TGTGCCAGCAGCAAGTACAGGGGTGTTACCTACGAGCAGTACTTC.

This chain connects TRBV6-5 to TRBJ2-3; possibly TRBD1 for D (6 bases). V was trimmed by 2 bases and J by 5 bases, leaving 17 bases between them. CDR3 length: 16 amino acids. The germline gives CDR1 MNHEY, CDR2 SVGAGI. The CDR3 bases are TGTGCCAGCAGTTACGGATCCTTAACAGGGAGAGATACGCAGTATTTT. Translated, it gives CASSYGSLTGRDTQYF.

CDR3 sequence (DNA): TGCGCCAGCAGCTTGGAGGGGACCCCCGCCAAAAACATTCAGTACTTC. Amino acid sequence: CASSLEGTPAKNIQYF. The V gene is TRBV5-1, the J gene TRBJ2-4, with D possibly being TRBD1 or TRBD2 (5 bases each). The CDR3 has 16 amino acids. Germline CDR1 SGHRS, CDR2 YFSETQ. Deletions cut 0 bases from V and 1 base from J, with 11 bases between.

This clonotype was recorded a few times. The genes are TRBV11-3 and TRBJ2-1; D gene unclear. Trimming took off 1 base at V and 5 bases at J, with 9 bases between the two ends. The length of the CDR3 is 14 residues. CDR1 and CDR2 (germline): SGHNT, YENEEA. CDR3 in DNA: TGTGCCAGCAGCTTAGGAGCTAACAACAATGAGCAGTTCTTC. Translating gives CASSLGANNNEQFF.

This clonotype was counted ten times or more. V and J are TRBV28 and TRBJ2-2, with TRBD1 matching 7 bases. Trimming took 10 bases from V and 0 from J; bases not matched to a gene: 5. The CDR3 has 14 residues. Germline V CDR1 and CDR2: MDHEN, SYDVKM. This CDR3 reads CATYRGTNTGELFF. DNA for the CDR3: TGTGCCACCTACAGGGGTACGAACACCGGGGAGCTGTTTTTT.

The rearrangement uses TRBV12-3 or TRBV12-4 and TRBJ2-7, with 10 bases that match TRBD1. V was pared by 3 bases and J by 6 bases, with 2 bases of the junction left unmatched. The CDR3 length is 13 residues. The CDR3 reads CASSFGTGVEQYF. CDR3 DNA: TGTGCCAGCAGTTTCGGGACAGGGGTCGAGCAGTACTTC.

At least ten counts were recorded for this clonotype. V usage is TRBV28 and J usage is TRBJ2-1, with 11 bases matching TRBD2. The germline gives CDR1 MDHEN, CDR2 SYDVKM. The length of the CDR3 is 16 residues. V trimming: 3 bases; J trimming: 0 bases; junction bases outside the gene matches: 1. CDR3: CASSFSGRGSYNEQFF. Here the CDR3 DNA reads TGTGCCAGCAGTTTTAGCGGGAGGGGCTCCTACAATGAGCAGTTCTTC. The whole variable domain, remainder taken from reference TRBV28 and TRBJ2-1, is DVKVTQSSRYLVKRTGEKVFLECVQDMDHENMFWYRQDPGLGLRLIYFSYDVKMKEKGDIPEGYSVSREKKERFSLILESASTNQTSMYLCASSFSGRGSYNEQFFGPGTRLTVL.

The rearrangement uses TRBV19 and TRBJ1-1, with D perhaps matching TRBD1 (5 bases). Per germline, CDR1 LNHDA and CDR2 SQIVND (reference sequence). The CDR3 covers 12 residues. V dropped 7 bases and J dropped 8 bases, with 14 bases sitting between them. The DNA for the CDR3 is TGTGCCAGTAATTTTGCAGGGTCAGAAGCTTTCTTT. Amino acid sequence: CASNFAGSEAFF. The whole variable domain, filled in from reference TRBV19 and TRBJ1-1, reads DGGITQSPKYLFRKEGQNVTLSCEQNLNHDAMYWYRQDPGQGLRLIYYSQIVNDFQKGDIAEGYSVSREKKESFPLTVTSAQKNPTAFYLCASNFAGSEAFFGQGTRLTVV.

This clonotype was seen repeatedly, ten times or more. The V gene is TRBV6-1, the J gene TRBJ2-5; 7 positions agree with TRBD1. CDR1 is MNHNS, CDR2 SASEGT, per germline. J lost 5 bases, V lost 7 bases, and 13 bases had no gene match. The CDR3 is 15 residues long. The CDR3 spells CASNLQKGAQETQYF. DNA of the CDR3: TGTGCCAGCAACCTTCAAAAGGGGGCGCAGGAGACCCAGTACTTC.

In this sample, this clonotype turned up once. The chain links TRBV12-3 or TRBV12-4 to TRBJ1-1; tentatively, D is TRBD1 (6 bases). V shed 1 base and J shed 1 base, with 13 bases lying between them. This CDR3 region has 16 residues. CDR3 sequence reads: CASSLGFSRGNTEAFF. CDR3 DNA: TGTGCCAGCAGTTTAGGCTTTTCCAGGGGGAACACTGAAGCTTTCTTT.

This clonotype was counted at least ten times. V usage is TRBV20-1 and J usage is TRBJ2-3; D might be TRBD1 (5 bases). The germline V gene encodes CDR1 DFQATT and CDR2 SNEGSKA (reference sequence). The V and J ends lost 7 bases and 7 bases respectively, with 15 bases between them. The CDR3 loop spans 12 amino acids. DNA for the CDR3: TGCAGTGTCCCCAGGGAAGCACATACGCAGTATTTT. Protein sequence: CSVPREAHTQYF.

This clonotype has a count of ten or more. This chain links TRBV7-2 with TRBJ2-7; 9 bases fit TRBD2. V was clipped by 2 bases and J by 6 bases; unmatched bases: 8. CDR1 and CDR2 (germline): SGHTA, FQGNSA. This CDR3 contains 15 residues. As DNA, the CDR3 is TGTGCCAGCAGCTTATCTGGACTAGCGATCTCCGAGCAGTACTTC. Encoded protein: CASSLSGLAISEQYF.

This clonotype has only a few counts. The genes are TRBV20-1 and TRBJ1-2, with a weak D call TRBD1 (5 bases). The V gene's germline CDR1 is DFQATT and CDR2 SNEGSKA (reference sequence). V gave up 0 bases and J gave up 4 bases, with 12 bases separating them. This CDR3 is built from 14 residues. As DNA, the CDR3 is TGCAGTGCTAGAGAGAGAGGGGAGGCCTATGGCTACACCTTC. This gives the protein CSARERGEAYGYTF.

J is TRBJ2-1 and V is TRBV6-2 or TRBV6-3; 9 bases line up with TRBD2. The CDR3 is made up of 15 amino acids. Trimming cost V 8 bases and J 3 bases; bases outside gene matches: 8. The V gene's germline CDR1 is MNHEY and CDR2 SVGEGT. For the CDR3, the DNA is TGTGCCAGCCGCCTAGGTAGCGGGAGCTACAATGAGCAGTTCTTC. It specifies CASRLGSGSYNEQFF.

V and J are TRBV2 and TRBJ2-5; the D gene is possibly TRBD2 (7 bases). Per the germline V gene, CDR1 is SNHLY and CDR2 is FYNNEI. The V and J ends lost 6 bases and 5 bases respectively, with 13 bases between them. The CDR3 spans 13 residues. The CDR3, as DNA: TGTGCCAGCAGCAGGACTAGGGGGGAGACCCAGTACTTC. This encodes CASSRTRGETQYF.

The chain is built from TRBV19 and TRBJ2-3; TRBD2 is a possible D gene (5 bases). This CDR3 comprises 14 residues. The germline V and J ends were trimmed by 4 bases and 6 bases, with 14 bases remaining between them. Germline V lookup: CDR1 LNHDA, CDR2 SQIVND (reference sequence). The CDR3 nucleotides read TGTGCCAGTAGTAGTCTCGGGCCGGGGGATACGCAGTATTTT. Protein sequence: CASSSLGPGDTQYF.

This clonotype was seen more than once but under ten times. This chain connects TRBV6-4 to TRBJ1-6; D remains ambiguous. The CDR3 is 13 amino acids. Trimming shortened V by 6 bases and J by 16 bases, and 19 bases separated the two germline ends. Germline V gene data show CDR1 as MRHNA and CDR2 as SNTAGT. The CDR3 reads CASSSRGFWVLHF. The CDR3 DNA reads as TGTGCCAGCAGCTCCCGGGGTTTCTGGGTACTCCACTTT.

This clonotype was recorded at least ten times. The chain is built from TRBV27 and TRBJ2-3, with a weak D call TRBD2 (5 bases). The CDR3 is made up of 14 amino acids. V shed 5 bases and J shed 2 bases, with 11 bases lying between them. Germline-derived CDR1 and CDR2 are MNHEY and SMNVEV (reference sequence). CDR3 amino acids: CASSQRIYTDTQYF. CDR3 coding DNA: TGTGCCAGCAGTCAGCGGATATACACAGATACGCAGTATTTT.

The V gene is TRBV19, the J gene TRBJ2-1; TRBD2 is a possible D gene (6 bases). V was shortened by 6 bases and J by 2 bases, with 20 bases between the two germline ends. Looked up from germline, CDR1 is LNHDA and CDR2 is SQIVND (reference sequence). This CDR3 is 17 amino acids long. The CDR3 here is CASSRTPTSSAYNEQFF. The CDR3 DNA follows: TGTGCCAGTAGCCGAACACCCACTAGCTCGGCCTACAATGAGCAGTTCTTC.

The gene calls are TRBV29-1 and TRBJ2-3; 8 bases agree with TRBD1. The germline gives CDR1 SQVTM, CDR2 ANQGSEA. J gave up 6 bases and V 3 bases, and 11 bases lay outside the gene matches. The CDR3 has 15 amino acids. As DNA, the CDR3 is TGCAGCGTTGAGGGCCGACAGGGGTTATCCGATACGCAGTATTTT. Translating gives CSVEGRQGLSDTQYF.

V gene TRBV19 combines with J gene TRBJ2-7; 9 bases agree with TRBD2. The ends lost 5 bases at V and 3 bases at J; junction bases unmatched: 8. The germline V gene has CDR1 LNHDA and CDR2 SQIVND (reference sequence). The CDR3 is 15 amino acids. The CDR3 sequence is CASSLISGRGYEQYF. The DNA for the CDR3 is TGTGCCAGTAGTCTGATTAGCGGGAGAGGCTACGAGCAGTACTTC.

The chain is built from TRBV2 and TRBJ2-5; 10 bases align to TRBD2. With V trimmed by 6 bases and J by 3 bases, 1 base remained unmatched. Germline V gene lookup returns CDR1 SNHLY and CDR2 FYNNEI. There are 13 residues in the CDR3. CDR3 nucleotide sequence: TGTGCCAGCAGCGGACTAGCGGAAGAGACCCAGTACTTC. Protein product: CASSGLAEETQYF.

This clonotype was seen a few times. V and J are TRBV29-1 and TRBJ1-1; D not certain. This CDR3 comprises 12 residues. The germline CDR1 and CDR2 sequences are SQVTM and ANQGSEA. With 2 bases removed from V and 10 bases from J, the gap between germline ends came to 14 bases. CDR3: CSVEHGGSLAFF. CDR3 coding DNA: TGCAGCGTTGAACACGGAGGGTCATTAGCTTTCTTT.

The rearrangement uses TRBV6-2 or TRBV6-3 and TRBJ1-2; TRBD1 matches at 7 bases. The J segment lost 5 bases and the V segment lost 5 bases, leaving 8 bases of the junction unmatched. The CDR3 covers 14 residues. In germline, CDR1 is MNHEY, CDR2 SVGEGT. The CDR3: CASSRRQGQYGYTF. Written as DNA, the CDR3 is TGTGCCAGCAGTCGCCGACAGGGACAATATGGCTACACCTTC.

This rearrangement joins TRBV9 to TRBJ2-7, with 7 bases that match TRBD2. Looked up from germline, CDR1 is SGDLS and CDR2 is YYNGEE. CDR3 length: 15 amino acids. The V gene end was trimmed by 0 bases and the J gene end by 0 bases; junction bases not matched to a gene: 3. The DNA of the CDR3 is TGTGCCAGCAGCGTAGGGGTAGCGGGCTCCTACGAGCAGTACTTC. Translation gives CASSVGVAGSYEQYF.

V is TRBV12-3 or TRBV12-4 and J is TRBJ1-3, with D possibly TRBD1 on 5 matching bases. CDR3 length equals 14 residues. Trimming removed 5 bases from V and 0 bases from J, with 8 bases in between. CDR3 amino acids: CASSDSRSGNTIYF. The CDR3 nucleotides read TGTGCCAGCAGTGACAGTCGCTCTGGAAACACCATATATTTT.